These 30 T cell receptor beta chains were all obtained from the same sample, sequenced in a study of cytomegalovirus exposure and HLA in healthy donors. Assay: immunoSEQ multiplex PCR; the TCRdb copy retains only in-frame clones and omits some. The table lists under 140,000 clones, 88% of them singletons. Sequencing input: PBMCs. The receptors come from a woman aged 25 to 39 in good health and CMV-seropositive.

The chain employs TRBV13 and TRBJ2-2; a weak D match, TRBD1 (5 bases). Germline V gene data show CDR1 as PRHDT and CDR2 as FYEKMQ (reference sequence). V was clipped by 6 bases and J by 0 bases, with 17 bases between them. This CDR3 contains 17 residues. CDR3 sequence (DNA): TGTGCCAGCAGATATAGACAGTCCCATCCGAACACCGGGGAGCTGTTTTTT. Encoded protein: CASRYRQSHPNTGELFF.

The chain combines TRBV7-2 with TRBJ2-2; possibly TRBD2 for D (5 bases). The V gene's germline CDR1 is SGHTA and CDR2 FQGNSA. This CDR3 region has 15 residues. The V end lost 1 base, the J end lost 3 bases, and 9 bases lay between the germline ends. The CDR3 is CASSLGRQYTGELFF. In DNA, the CDR3 is TGTGCCAGCAGCTTAGGGAGGCAGTACACCGGGGAGCTGTTTTTT. Full variable domain (missing parts from reference TRBV7-2 and TRBJ2-2): GAGVSQSPSNKVTEKGKDVELRCDPISGHTALYWYRQSLGQGLEFLIYFQGNSAPDKSGLPSDRFSAERTGGSVSTLTIQRTQQEDSAVYLCASSLGRQYTGELFFGEGSRLTVL.

The V gene is TRBV5-6, the J gene TRBJ1-4; 7 bases fit TRBD1. The CDR3 spans 17 residues. The V gene's germline CDR1 is SGHDT and CDR2 YYEEEE. The V gene end was trimmed by 1 base and the J gene end by 1 base; junction bases not matched to a gene: 7. This chain's CDR3 is CASSLLRGPQTNEKLFF. CDR3 DNA: TGTGCCAGCAGCTTGTTGAGGGGGCCTCAAACTAATGAAAAACTGTTTTTT. Filled out from reference TRBV5-6 and TRBJ1-4, the complete variable domain reads DAGVTQSPTHLIKTRGQQVTLRCSPKSGHDTVSWYQQALGQGPQFIFQYYEEEERQRGNFPDRFSGHQFPNYSSELNVNALLLGDSALYLCASSLLRGPQTNEKLFFGSGTQLSVL.

The gene calls are TRBV11-1 and TRBJ2-3; TRBD2 matches at 9 bases. Germline values: CDR1 SGHAT, CDR2 FQDESV (reference sequence). Unmatched junction bases numbered 9, after V lost 5 bases and J lost 6 bases. This CDR3 comprises 15 residues. The CDR3 spells CASSPAAGGRDTQYF. In DNA form, the CDR3 reads TGTGCCAGCAGCCCCGCAGCGGGGGGTAGGGATACGCAGTATTTT.

The gene calls are TRBV5-6 and TRBJ2-3; 9 bases are a match to TRBD1. V dropped 0 bases and J dropped 2; count of bases not matched to a gene: 4. From germline, CDR1 is SGHDT and CDR2 YYEEEE. CDR3 length equals 16 residues. CDR3 DNA sequence: TGTGCCAGCAGCTTGGAGACAGGGGGGTCCACAGATACGCAGTATTTT. Its translation is CASSLETGGSTDTQYF.

The gene calls are TRBV30 and TRBJ2-7; 8 bases match TRBD2. V lost 4 bases and J lost 1; bases outside the gene matches: 3. The CDR3 length is 13 residues. Germline V CDR1 and CDR2: GTSNPN, SVGIG (reference sequence). CDR3 sequence reads: CAWIAGQSYEQYF. The CDR3 bases are TGTGCCTGGATAGCGGGACAATCCTACGAGCAGTACTTC.

This clone was observed once. This chain links TRBV5-1 with TRBJ2-3, with TRBD1 matching 8 bases. From germline, CDR1 is SGHRS and CDR2 YFSETQ. The CDR3 totals 15 residues. V shed 3 bases, J shed 2 bases, and the junction held 5 bases outside the gene matches. The CDR3 sequence is CASSSGQGYTDTQYF. In DNA form, the CDR3 reads TGCGCCAGCAGCTCAGGACAGGGCTACACAGATACGCAGTATTTT.

The rearrangement links TRBV13 to TRBJ2-7, with 16 bases lining up with TRBD2. J lost 1 base, V lost 5 bases, and 5 bases had no gene match. CDR3 length: 17 residues. Germline V gives CDR1 PRHDT, CDR2 FYEKMQ (reference sequence). The CDR3 nucleotides read TGTGCCAGCAGCCGTAGGGGACTAGCGGGAGGGTCCTACGAGCAGTACTTC. As protein: CASSRRGLAGGSYEQYF.

The V gene is TRBV9, the J gene TRBJ2-7, with D perhaps TRBD1 (5 bases). Trimming took off 0 bases at V and 0 bases at J, with 7 bases between the two ends. The CDR3 length is 14 residues. CDR1 is SGDLS, CDR2 YYNGEE, per germline. The CDR3 here is CASSVVDSSYEQYF. The CDR3 nucleotides read TGTGCCAGCAGCGTAGTCGACAGCTCCTACGAGCAGTACTTC.

The rearrangement uses TRBV30 and TRBJ2-7, with 8 bases matching TRBD2. The V gene end was trimmed by 0 bases and the J gene end by 3 bases; junction bases not matched to a gene: 7. This CDR3 is 15 amino acids long. Germline loops: CDR1 GTSNPN, CDR2 SVGIG (reference sequence). This CDR3 reads CAWSVRGAGVYEQYF. The DNA of the CDR3 is TGTGCCTGGAGTGTCCGTGGAGCGGGAGTCTACGAGCAGTACTTC.

The J gene is TRBJ2-7, the V gene TRBV4-1; weak D call: TRBD1 (6 bases). V gave up 3 bases and J gave up 3 bases, with 24 bases separating them. The CDR3 has 18 residues. The germline CDR1 and CDR2 sequences are MGHRA and YSYEKL. DNA for the CDR3: TGCGCCAGCAGCCAGGGTCGCCGGACAGCGGAAAAGAACTACGAGCAGTACTTC. This encodes CASSQGRRTAEKNYEQYF.

For the CDR3, the DNA is TGTGCCAGCAGACAAATTGGAGACTACGAGCAGTACTTC. This gives the protein CASRQIGDYEQYF. The chain has TRBV13 and TRBJ2-7; D unclear. Germline V gene lookup returns CDR1 PRHDT and CDR2 FYEKMQ (reference sequence). The length of the CDR3 is 13 residues. Trimming removed 6 bases from V and 3 bases from J, with 12 bases in between.

Worth noting for this clone: An end of the junction does not agree with germline; a read error may underlie this. This chain uses TRBV6-6 with TRBJ2-7, with 12 nucleotides matching TRBD2. This CDR3 region has 15 residues. Germline V gene lookup returns CDR1 MNHNY and CDR2 SVGAGI (reference sequence). CDR3 sequence reads: CASTRGLAGSSEQYF. DNA of the CDR3: TGTGCCAGCACCAGGGGACTAGCGGGTTCCTCCGAGCAGTACTTC.

The rearrangement uses TRBV18 and TRBJ1-2, with 8 bases lining up with TRBD1. Germline CDR1 is KGHSH and CDR2 is LQKENI. The CDR3 totals 15 residues. V lost 3 bases to trimming and J lost 6 bases; unmatched junction nucleotides: 9. The CDR3 region has the DNA TGTGCCAGCTCACCGGGACAGGACTCTTGGGATGGCTACACCTTC. This gives the protein CASSPGQDSWDGYTF.

In its sample, this clone was seen once. J is TRBJ2-2 and V is TRBV4-1; TRBD1 matches 8 bases. Germline V gives CDR1 MGHRA, CDR2 YSYEKL. The V and J ends lost 8 bases and 2 bases, in that order; junction bases with no gene match: 7. This CDR3 has 15 residues. The CDR3 sequence: CASQGTGKNTGELFF. For the CDR3, the DNA is TGCGCCAGCCAAGGGACAGGAAAAAACACCGGGGAGCTGTTTTTT.

CDR3 loop: CSVVEGATTGELFF. The CDR3 region has the DNA TGCAGCGTTGTGGAGGGGGCGACCACCGGGGAGCTGTTTTTT. The rearrangement links TRBV29-1 to TRBJ2-2; perhaps TRBD1 as D (7 bases). The germline V gene encodes CDR1 SQVTM and CDR2 ANQGSEA. This CDR3 is 14 amino acids long. V lost 4 bases and J 4 bases, leaving 13 bases between the germline ends.

This clone has just a few counts. This chain uses TRBV28 with TRBJ1-5; the D gene is possibly TRBD1 (5 bases). The V and J ends lost 4 bases and 0 bases respectively, with 10 bases between them. Germline assignment: CDR1 MDHEN and CDR2 SYDVKM. The CDR3 runs 15 residues. The CDR3 spells CASSSGVYSNQPQHF. CDR3 nucleotides: TGTGCCAGCAGTTCGGGGGTCTATAGCAATCAGCCCCAGCATTTT.

This clone was found a few times. Other nucleotide sequences from this sample produce the same CDR3. CDR3 in amino acids: CSVAEQYNQPQHF. The CDR3 nucleotides are TGCAGCGTCGCCGAACAGTACAATCAGCCCCAGCATTTT. The chain links TRBV29-1 to TRBJ1-5; D remains ambiguous. Germline V CDR1 and CDR2: SQVTM, ANQGSEA. Trimming left V 6 bases short and J 3 bases short, with 12 bases between. The CDR3 loop spans 13 amino acids.

The chain recombines TRBV29-1 with TRBJ1-1, with 10 bases aligning to TRBD1. Germline V CDR1 and CDR2: SQVTM, ANQGSEA. Germline trimming cut 5 bases from V and 4 bases from J; bases unmatched to any gene: 1. This CDR3 comprises 12 residues. The CDR3 nucleotides are TGCAGCGTTAGACAGGGGGCCACTGAAGCTTTCTTT. Its protein product is CSVRQGATEAFF.

The rearrangement links TRBV9 to TRBJ1-4, with D maybe TRBD1 (5 bases). CDR1 is SGDLS and CDR2 is YYNGEE in the germline V gene. Between the trimmed V and J ends, which lost 4 bases and 7 bases, there was a span of 17 bases. This CDR3 spans 15 amino acids. Written as DNA, the CDR3 is TGTGCCAGCAGCTTAGACGAGGGACTGAGTGAAAAACTGTTTTTT. Its translation is CASSLDEGLSEKLFF. The full variable domain, rest sourced from reference TRBV9 and TRBJ1-4, is DSGVTQTPKHLITATGQRVTLRCSPRSGDLSVYWYQQSLDQGLQFLIQYYNGEERAKGNILERFSAQQFPDLHSELNLSSLELGDSALYFCASSLDEGLSEKLFFGSGTQLSVL.

Worth noting for this clone: Relative to the germline gene, one junction end is altered; a read error may explain this. CDR3 DNA: TGTGCCAGCAGCTCGGGCGGGGCCGTTTGCTTC. Translating gives CASSSGGAVCF. This chain uses TRBV5-4 with TRBJ1-2, with TRBD1 as a possible D gene (5 bases). The germline V gene has CDR1 SGHNT and CDR2 YYREEE (reference sequence). The CDR3 loop spans 11 amino acids.

This rearrangement joins TRBV7-2 to TRBJ2-1; 7 bases line up with TRBD2. J gave up 10 bases and V 1 base, and 7 bases lay outside the gene matches. CDR1 is SGHTA, CDR2 FQGNSA, per germline. This CDR3 has 14 amino acids. The CDR3 coding sequence is TGTGCCAGCAGCTTAGTTGGCGGGAGAAGCGAGCAGTTCTTC. Protein: CASSLVGGRSEQFF.

V usage is TRBV7-9 and J usage is TRBJ1-4; TRBD1 might be the D (5 bases). Germline values: CDR1 SEHNR, CDR2 FQNEAQ (reference sequence). With 5 bases removed from V and 0 bases from J, the gap between germline ends came to 10 bases. CDR3 length equals 15 residues. CDR3 coding DNA: TGTGCCAGCAGCCGTTCGGGGGCAACTAATGAAAAACTGTTTTTT. Amino acids: CASSRSGATNEKLFF.

In DNA, the CDR3 is TGCGCCAGCAGCCAAGGAAGCGGGCTTCGGCAGTTCTTC. It specifies CASSQGSGLRQFF. J is TRBJ2-1 and V is TRBV4-3; D is perhaps TRBD2 (6 bases). The CDR3 extends over 13 amino acids. V gave up 1 base and J gave up 12 bases, with 13 bases separating them. Germline CDR1 LGHNA, CDR2 YSLEER.

The genes are TRBV19 and TRBJ2-7; TRBD2 aligns across 7 bases. The CDR3 runs 12 residues. J lost 5 bases, V lost 3 bases, and 1 base had no gene match. Germline V gene data show CDR1 as LNHDA and CDR2 as SQIVND (reference sequence). The DNA of the CDR3 is TGTGCCAGTAGTATCGGGACTAACGAGCAGTACTTC. Translated: CASSIGTNEQYF. The complete variable domain, with remaining parts taken from reference TRBV19 and TRBJ2-7, reads DGGITQSPKYLFRKEGQNVTLSCEQNLNHDAMYWYRQDPGQGLRLIYYSQIVNDFQKGDIAEGYSVSREKKESFPLTVTSAQKNPTAFYLCASSIGTNEQYFGPGTRLTVT.

The rearrangement joins TRBV30 to TRBJ2-3, with D possibly TRBD2 on 6 matching bases. Trimming removed 0 bases from V and 0 bases from J, with 7 bases in between. CDR3 length: 14 residues. The germline CDR1 and CDR2 sequences are GTSNPN and SVGIG (reference sequence). The CDR3 DNA follows: TGTGCCTGGAGTGTAGGGAGGAGCACAGATACGCAGTATTTT. Protein: CAWSVGRSTDTQYF.

The chain recombines TRBV30 with TRBJ2-7; no clear D. Trimming removed 3 bases from V and 3 bases from J, with 12 bases in between. The CDR3 has 13 residues. The germline V gene encodes CDR1 GTSNPN and CDR2 SVGIG (reference sequence). The CDR3 here is CAWSEALSYEQYF. DNA of the CDR3: TGTGCCTGGAGCGAGGCCCTGAGCTACGAGCAGTACTTC.

The J gene is TRBJ2-1, the V gene TRBV6-6, with 8 bases fitting TRBD2. Trimming cost V 0 bases and J 4 bases; bases outside gene matches: 5. The CDR3 totals 16 residues. In germline, CDR1 is MNHNY, CDR2 SVGAGI (reference sequence). The CDR3 reads CASSYSVLAGYNEQFF. The CDR3 DNA is TGTGCCAGCAGTTACTCGGTCCTAGCGGGTTACAATGAGCAGTTCTTC.

The chain has TRBV6-5 and TRBJ1-5; D is ambiguous. Germline V lookup: CDR1 MNHEY, CDR2 SVGAGI. The CDR3 runs 13 residues. V lost 6 bases to trimming and J lost 0 bases, with 6 bases between them. CDR3 DNA: TGTGCCAGCAGCCTCGGTAGCAATCAGCCCCAGCATTTT. As protein: CASSLGSNQPQHF.

The V call is TRBV28, the J call TRBJ2-7; D gene uncertain. In germline, CDR1 is MDHEN, CDR2 SYDVKM. Trimming shortened V by 5 bases and J by 3 bases, and 5 bases separated the two germline ends. CDR3 length equals 11 residues. The DNA for the CDR3 is TGTGCCAGCAGTCCCCGCTACGAGCAGTACTTC. It specifies CASSPRYEQYF.